This is a list of T cell receptor beta chains from one sample in a study of T-cell reconstitution after alpha-beta-depleted transplantation in children. Via MiXCR, TCRdb re-called the PCR reads, giving one row per CDR3 protein. The sample holds 200,000 to 300,000 distinct CDR3 sequences, under 9.5% seen once. This specimen was PBMCs, mostly from graft donor cells, taken 180 days after TCRalphabeta/CD19-depleted stem cell transplant. The receptors shown here come from a male patient under 18 who had a stem cell transplant for acute lymphoblastic leukemia, so the T cells may come from the graft donor. Both conserved end residues are part of each CDR3. D genes are given only for firm matches. The size of a clone is reported for some rows only, either as once, few or many, or as a class for expanded clones.

many	NA	TRBV12-3/TRBV12-4	TRBJ1-6	TGTGCCAGCAGTTTAACATCCGTAGGACCCCTCCACTTT	CASSLTSVGPLHF
few	NA	TRBV12-3/TRBV12-4	TRBJ2-1	TGTGCCAGCAGTGCCGGACTGTATGAGCAGTTCTTC	CASSAGLYEQFF
many	NA	TRBV10-1	TRBJ2-7	TGCGCCAGCAGTGATCGCCAGAGAGACCCCTTC	CASSDRQRDPF
few	TRBD1	TRBV24-1	TRBJ2-7	TGTGCCACCAGTGATCGGACAGGGGAGCAGTACTTC	CATSDRTGEQYF
many	TRBD2	TRBV6-5	TRBJ2-3	TGTGCCAGCAGTTACAGGGACTACAATACGCAGTATTTT	CASSYRDYNTQYF
many	NA	TRBV15	TRBJ2-7	TGTGCCACCAAGCTCGCAGGGCCCTACGAGCAGTACTTC	CATKLAGPYEQYF
many	NA	TRBV12-3/TRBV12-4	TRBJ1-5	TGTGCCAGCAGTTTTGAACGTCTTAATAGCAATCAGCCCCAGCATTTT	CASSFERLNSNQPQHF
many	NA	TRBV29-1	TRBJ2-2	TGCAGCGTTGTATGGGGGACCACCGGGGAGCTGTTTTTT	CSVVWGTTGELFF
many	NA	TRBV28	TRBJ1-4	TGTGCCAGCAGTTCCTACAGGGAACTCGTAACTAATGAAAAACTGTTTTTT	CASSSYRELVTNEKLFF
many	NA	TRBV6-6	TRBJ2-2	TGTGCCAGCAGTTACTCCCCTAACCGGGAGCTGTTTTTT	CASSYSPNRELFF
many	TRBD2	TRBV7-2	TRBJ2-1	TGTGCCAGCAGCTTCTATCCTAGCGGGAGCTCCTACAATGAGCAGTTCTTC	CASSFYPSGSSYNEQFF
few	NA	TRBV5-5	TRBJ2-7	TGTGCCAGCAGCTTGGCGCCCCACAGGCCCTACGAGCAGTACTTC	CASSLAPHRPYEQYF
many	NA	TRBV7-9	TRBJ1-4	TGTGCCAGCAGCTTGGACGGTCAGGGCTTACGTGAAAAACTGTTTTTT	CASSLDGQGLREKLFF
many	NA	TRBV5-1	TRBJ2-4	TGCGCCAGCAGCTTGGGGACTTCCGTAGCCAAAAACATTCAGTACTTC	CASSLGTSVAKNIQYF
many	NA	TRBV27	TRBJ2-6	TGTGCCAGCAGTCCCATCACCGGGGCCAACGTCCTGACTTTC	CASSPITGANVLTF
many	NA	TRBV7-6	TRBJ1-1	TGTGCCAGCAGCCACCTCGGGCAAAACACTGAAGCTTTCTTT	CASSHLGQNTEAFF
many	TRBD1	TRBV4-3	TRBJ1-1	TGCGCCAGCAGCCAGACTCAGGGGGTAACGACTGAAGCTTTCTTT	CASSQTQGVTTEAFF
many	NA	TRBV25-1	TRBJ1-1	TGTGCCAGCAGTGAATATACGAACACTGAAGCTTTCTTT	CASSEYTNTEAFF
many	TRBD2	TRBV29-1	TRBJ2-1	TGCAGCGTTGTACTAGCGGGGGGTCCAAGCTCCTACAATGAGCAGTTCTTC	CSVVLAGGPSSYNEQFF
many	TRBD1	TRBV5-5	TRBJ1-5	TGTGCCAGCAGCTTGGCCGTGACAGGGGACCAGCCCCAGCATTTT	CASSLAVTGDQPQHF
many	TRBD1	TRBV27	TRBJ1-1	TGTGCCAGCAGCTCCCGGGACAGGGGGCAGAACACTGAAGCTTTCTTT	CASSSRDRGQNTEAFF
many	NA	TRBV28	TRBJ2-7	TGTGCTACGCGGCAGGAGCCCTACGAGCAGTACTTC	CATRQEPYEQYF
many	NA	TRBV24-1	TRBJ2-1	TGTGCCACCAGTGTCTCACTAGGGGCCTACAATGAGCAGTTCTTC	CATSVSLGAYNEQFF
many	TRBD2	TRBV7-2	TRBJ2-1	TGTGCCAGCAGCCCAGCGGGAGGGCGCTACAATGAGCAGTTCTTC	CASSPAGGRYNEQFF
few	TRBD2	TRBV19	TRBJ2-3	TGTGCCAGTAGTCCTAGCGGCGTAACAGATACGCAGTATTTT	CASSPSGVTDTQYF
NA	NA	TRBV5-1	TRBJ2-2	TGCGCCAGCAGCTTAAGTCAGGGGGGGATCCTGAACACCGGGGAGCTGTTTTTT	CASSLSQGGILNTGELFF
many	NA	TRBV29-1	TRBJ1-1	TGCAGCGTTGGGGCAGGGTACACTGAAGCTTTCTTT	CSVGAGYTEAFF
many	TRBD1	TRBV7-2	TRBJ1-6	TGTGCCAGCAGCGACCGGGACAGGGGGAGAAGGGACCTCCACTTT	CASSDRDRGRRDLHF
many	NA	TRBV6-2/TRBV6-3	TRBJ1-6	TGTGCCAGCAGTTACGGCGGTCAGGGGTGGTGGAATTCACCCCTCCACTTT	CASSYGGQGWWNSPLHF
many	NA	TRBV7-9	TRBJ1-5	TGTGCCAGCAGCTTTAGTACACCCAATCAGCCCCAGCATTTT	CASSFSTPNQPQHF
many	TRBD1	TRBV28	TRBJ1-5	TGTGCCAGCAGTACTCCCGACAGGGGGCTCAATCAGCCCCAGCATTTT	CASSTPDRGLNQPQHF
NA	TRBD2	TRBV7-2	TRBJ2-5	TGTGCCAGCAGCCCCGGACTAGTCCAAGAGACCCAGTACTTC	CASSPGLVQETQYF
many	TRBD1	TRBV6-5	TRBJ2-4	TGTGCCAGCAGATTCTCCGGGACAGTGGGTAACATTCAGTACTTC	CASRFSGTVGNIQYF
many	TRBD2	TRBV20-1	TRBJ2-2	TGCAGTGCCACACTAGCGGGGGTGAACACCGGGGAGCTGTTTTTT	CSATLAGVNTGELFF
many	NA	TRBV6-5	TRBJ2-3	TGTGCCAGCAGTTACACTCAGGGATTTGTCACAGATACGCAGTATTTT	CASSYTQGFVTDTQYF
many	TRBD2	TRBV6-5	TRBJ2-3	TGTGCCAGCAGTTCCCTCGGACTAGACACAGATACGCAGTATTTT	CASSSLGLDTDTQYF
many	NA	TRBV12-3/TRBV12-4	TRBJ2-7	TGTGCCAGCAGTTTAGCCCTTTTGACAGGTTACGAGCAGTACTTC	CASSLALLTGYEQYF
many	TRBD1	TRBV2	TRBJ1-4	TGTGCCAGCAGTCTAAGGGGGGACAGTGAAAAACTGTTTTTT	CASSLRGDSEKLFF
many	TRBD1	TRBV5-6	TRBJ1-4	TGTGCCAGCAGCCTATTCCCCGCAGCTTGGTCCCCGACAGGGGATCTTAATGAAAAACTGTTTTTT	CASSLFPAAWSPTGDLNEKLFF
NA	TRBD2	TRBV20-1	TRBJ2-7	TGCAGTGCTAGACGAACGGGGGGTTTCGACGAGCAGTACTTC	CSARRTGGFDEQYF
many	NA	TRBV29-1	TRBJ2-7	TGCAGCGCCGAGGGGGACTCACCCTACGAGCAGTACTTC	CSAEGDSPYEQYF
many	NA	TRBV29-1	TRBJ1-2	TGCAGCGCCCTAGGCCATGGCTACACCTTC	CSALGHGYTF
many	NA	TRBV28	TRBJ2-2	TGTGCCAGCAATAAGTGGGGGGACACCGGGGAGCTGTTTTTT	CASNKWGDTGELFF
few	NA	TRBV16	TRBJ2-7	TGTGCCAGCAGCCAATTCGGCAGGCGCTACGAGCAGTACTTC	CASSQFGRRYEQYF
many	NA	TRBV2	TRBJ2-1	TGTGCCAGCAGTGAAGGGGGCAGGTCTAACAATGAGCAGTTCTTC	CASSEGGRSNNEQFF
many	TRBD2	TRBV20-1	TRBJ2-5	TGCAGTGCCGCTACTATAGCGGGGGGCCATAAAGAGACCCAGTACTTC	CSAATIAGGHKETQYF
many	NA	TRBV20-1	TRBJ2-3	TGCAGTGCTCCCTCCACCTATGAGGGGGGAGATACGCAGTATTTT	CSAPSTYEGGDTQYF
few	TRBD2	TRBV7-9	TRBJ2-7	TGTGCCAGCAGCGCCACGCACTCACTAGCGGGGTTAGAGCAGTACTTC	CASSATHSLAGLEQYF
many	NA	TRBV11-2	TRBJ1-5	TGTGCCAGCAGCTTGGGTCCTATAGGCAATCAGCCCCAGCATTTT	CASSLGPIGNQPQHF
many	TRBD2	TRBV6-1	TRBJ2-3	TGTGCCAGCAGCGAATTTTCAGGGAGGGCGGATACGCAGTATTTT	CASSEFSGRADTQYF
many	TRBD1	TRBV12-3/TRBV12-4	TRBJ2-3	TGTGCCAGCAGTTACCCGGGACAGGGGACAGATACGCAGTATTTT	CASSYPGQGTDTQYF